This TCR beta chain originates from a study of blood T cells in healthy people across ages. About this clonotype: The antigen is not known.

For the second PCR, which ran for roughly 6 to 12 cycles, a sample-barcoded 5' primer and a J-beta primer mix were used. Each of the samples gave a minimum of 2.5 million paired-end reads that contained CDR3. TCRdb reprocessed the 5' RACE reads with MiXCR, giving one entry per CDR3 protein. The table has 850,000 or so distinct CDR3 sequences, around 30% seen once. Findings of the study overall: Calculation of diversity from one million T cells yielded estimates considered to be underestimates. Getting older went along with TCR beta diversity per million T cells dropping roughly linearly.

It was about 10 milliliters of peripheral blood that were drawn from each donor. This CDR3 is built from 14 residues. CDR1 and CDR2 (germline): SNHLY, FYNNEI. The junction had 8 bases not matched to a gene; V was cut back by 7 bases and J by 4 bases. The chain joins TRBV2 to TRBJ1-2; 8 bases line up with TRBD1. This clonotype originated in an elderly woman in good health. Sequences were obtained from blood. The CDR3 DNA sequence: TGTGCCAGCAATATTGACAGGGGATCCTATGGCTACACCTTC. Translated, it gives CASNIDRGSYGYTF.